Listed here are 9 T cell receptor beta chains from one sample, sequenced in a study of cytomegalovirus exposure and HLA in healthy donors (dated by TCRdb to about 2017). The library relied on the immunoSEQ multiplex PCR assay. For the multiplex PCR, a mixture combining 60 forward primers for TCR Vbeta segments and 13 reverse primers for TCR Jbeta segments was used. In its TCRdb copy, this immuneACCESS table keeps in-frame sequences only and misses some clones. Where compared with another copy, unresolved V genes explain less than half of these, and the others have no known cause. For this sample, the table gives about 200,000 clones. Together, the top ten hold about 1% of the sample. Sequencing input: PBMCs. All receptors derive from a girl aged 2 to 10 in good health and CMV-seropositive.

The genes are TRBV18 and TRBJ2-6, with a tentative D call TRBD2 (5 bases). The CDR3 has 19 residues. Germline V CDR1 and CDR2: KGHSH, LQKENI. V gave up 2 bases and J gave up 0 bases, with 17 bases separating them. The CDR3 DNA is TGTGCCAGCTCACCAATCGACGGACTGCCCAGCTCTGGGGCCAACGTCCTGACTTTC. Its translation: CASSPIDGLPSSGANVLTF.

CDR3 coding DNA: TGTGCCAGCAGCCAACGGGGTCGACAGGGGAACGAGCAGTACTTC. Translation gives CASSQRGRQGNEQYF. The gene calls are TRBV14 and TRBJ2-7, with TRBD1 matching 8 bases. With V trimmed by 2 bases and J by 5 bases, 8 bases remained unmatched. This CDR3 contains 15 residues. Germline V gives CDR1 SGHDN, CDR2 FVKESK.

The CDR3 here is CASSLVSPYEQYF. The DNA for the CDR3 is TGTGCCAGCAGCTTGGTGTCCCCGTACGAGCAGTACTTC. The chain couples TRBV5-6 to TRBJ2-7; the D is unclear. Trimming stripped 0 bases from V and 4 bases from J, with 8 bases between. Germline CDR1 and CDR2: SGHDT and YYEEEE. The CDR3 runs 13 residues.

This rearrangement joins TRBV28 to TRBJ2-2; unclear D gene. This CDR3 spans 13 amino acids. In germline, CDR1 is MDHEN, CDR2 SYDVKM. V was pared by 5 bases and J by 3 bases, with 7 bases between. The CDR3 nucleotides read TGTGCCAGCAGTCTAAGATACACCGGGGAGCTGTTTTTT. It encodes CASSLRYTGELFF.

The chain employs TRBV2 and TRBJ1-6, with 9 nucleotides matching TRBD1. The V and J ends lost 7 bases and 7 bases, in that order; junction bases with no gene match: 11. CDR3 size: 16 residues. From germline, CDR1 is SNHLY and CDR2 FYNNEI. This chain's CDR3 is CASNHPDRGTNSPLHF. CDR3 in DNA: TGTGCCAGCAACCATCCGGACAGGGGAACAAATTCACCCCTCCACTTT.

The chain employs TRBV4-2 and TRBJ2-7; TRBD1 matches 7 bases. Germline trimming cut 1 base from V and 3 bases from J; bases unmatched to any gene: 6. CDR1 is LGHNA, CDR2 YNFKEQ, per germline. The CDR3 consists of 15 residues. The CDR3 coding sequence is TGTGCCAGCAGCCAAGTGACAGGGAACGACTACGAGCAGTACTTC. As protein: CASSQVTGNDYEQYF.

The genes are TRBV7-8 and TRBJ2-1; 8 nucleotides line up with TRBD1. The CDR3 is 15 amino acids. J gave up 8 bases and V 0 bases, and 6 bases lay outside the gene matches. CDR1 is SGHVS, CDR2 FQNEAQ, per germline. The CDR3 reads CASSLAGTGGHEQFF. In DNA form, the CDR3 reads TGTGCCAGCAGCTTAGCGGGTACAGGGGGACATGAGCAGTTCTTC.

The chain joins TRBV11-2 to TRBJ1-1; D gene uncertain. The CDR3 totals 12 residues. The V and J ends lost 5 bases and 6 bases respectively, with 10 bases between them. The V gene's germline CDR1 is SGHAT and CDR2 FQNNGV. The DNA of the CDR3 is TGTGCCAGCAGCCAGGATTCGGCTGAAGCTTTCTTT. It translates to CASSQDSAEAFF.

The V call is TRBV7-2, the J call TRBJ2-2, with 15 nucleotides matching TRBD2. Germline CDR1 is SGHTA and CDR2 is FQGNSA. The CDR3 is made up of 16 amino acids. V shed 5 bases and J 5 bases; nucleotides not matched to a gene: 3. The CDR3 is CASSEGLAGGTGELFF. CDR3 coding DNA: TGTGCCAGCAGCGAGGGACTAGCGGGAGGAACCGGGGAGCTGTTTTTT.